The rows below give T cell receptor beta chains drawn from one sample of a study of T cell responses to AZD1222 COVID-19 vaccine. The data were produced by immunoSEQ multiplex PCR, yet TCRdb's version contains in-frame clones alone and is incomplete. The table lists some 140,000 clones, 88% of them singletons. The sample was peripheral blood, taken on day 0 of AZD1222 vaccination. These receptors all stem from an adult in good health. The CDR3 runs from the conserved cysteine through the conserved F or W. Each record gives: D gene, V gene, J gene, clone size, CDR3 DNA, CDR3 protein. D genes are given only for firm matches. Not every row has a clone size; where given, it reads once, few, many or a size class.

>NA|TRBV6-2/TRBV6-3|TRBJ2-4|NA
TGTGCCAGCAGTTACGGCGGCCTAGCCAAAAACATTCAGTACTTC
CASSYGGLAKNIQYF
>TRBD2|TRBV5-1|TRBJ2-5|NA
TGCGCCAGCAGCTTAAGGCTAGCGGGAGGCCAGACCCAGTACTTC
CASSLRLAGGQTQYF
>NA|TRBV21-1|TRBJ1-5|NA
TGTGCCAGCAGCAATCCGGGACAAGAAAGAGTTTATAGCAATCAGCCCCAGCATTTT
CASSNPGQERVYSNQPQHF
>NA|TRBV5-1|TRBJ1-2|NA
TGCGCCAGCAGCTTGGGCGGAAGGGATGGCTACACCTTC
CASSLGGRDGYTF
>NA|TRBV29-1|TRBJ1-2|NA
TGCAGCTACGGGGCACAAACTAACTATGGCTACACCTTC
CSYGAQTNYGYTF
>NA|TRBV7-9|TRBJ2-2|NA
TGTGCCAGCAGCTTATTGGCCGGCGTGGGCACCGGGGAGCTGTTTTTT
CASSLLAGVGTGELFF
>NA|TRBV19|TRBJ2-7|NA
TGTGCCAGTAGTATTGGGCAGCTCTACGAGCAGTACTTC
CASSIGQLYEQYF
>NA|TRBV21-1|TRBJ2-7|NA
TGTGCCAGCAGCGACTGGGACACCTCAACCTCCTACGAGCAGTACTTC
CASSDWDTSTSYEQYF
>NA|TRBV21-1|TRBJ2-7|NA
TGTGCCAGGGAACAGGGGGGCTCCTACGAGCAGTACTTC
CAREQGGSYEQYF
>TRBD1|TRBV11-2|TRBJ1-5|NA
TGTGCCAGCAGCTTCGGACAGGGGGCTGGGCAGCCCCAGCATTTT
CASSFGQGAGQPQHF
>TRBD2|TRBV5-1|TRBJ2-1|NA
TGCGCCAGCAGCTTGGTAGCGGGGAGCAATGAGCAGTTCTTC
CASSLVAGSNEQFF
>TRBD1|TRBV2|TRBJ1-5|NA
TGTGCCAGCAGTGAAGCGGTGAGGACAGGGGGCAATCAGCCCCAGCATTTT
CASSEAVRTGGNQPQHF
>NA|TRBV4-1|TRBJ2-7|once
TGCGCCAGCAGCCAAGGACCTGATGCTTCCTACGAGCAGTACTTC
CASSQGPDASYEQYF
>NA|TRBV3-1/TRBV3-2|TRBJ1-6|NA
TGTGCCAGCAGCCAAGTACAGGTGAATTCACCCCTCCACTTT
CASSQVQVNSPLHF
>TRBD1|TRBV5-4|TRBJ2-7|NA
TGTGCCAGCAGCTTGGGGGGACAGACCTACGAGCAGTACTTC
CASSLGGQTYEQYF
>NA|TRBV7-2|TRBJ2-7|NA
TGTGCCAGCAGTCCCGACTACGAGCAGTACTTC
CASSPDYEQYF
>TRBD1|TRBV5-1|TRBJ2-7|NA
TGCGCCAGCAGCTTGTTACAGGGGTCCTACGAGCAGTACTTC
CASSLLQGSYEQYF
>NA|TRBV21-1|TRBJ1-5|NA
TGTGCCAGCAGCAAACGGGTGGAAGCCCCCTGTCAGCCCCAGCATTTT
CASSKRVEAPCQPQHF
>NA|TRBV18|TRBJ2-1|NA
TGTGCCAGCTCCCCAGGGGGGGGACTAGTGAGAAATGAGCAGTTCTTC
CASSPGGGLVRNEQFF
>NA|TRBV25-1|TRBJ1-6|NA
TGTGCCAGCACCTTAGACACGTATAATTCACCCCTCCACTTT
CASTLDTYNSPLHF
>NA|TRBV29-1|TRBJ1-1|NA
TGCAGTGACGGGGGGAACACTGAAGCTTTCTTT
CSDGGNTEAFF
>NA|TRBV5-4|TRBJ1-2|NA
TGTGCCAGCAACATTAAGGGTTCGGGGGCAATTGCGGGCTACACCTTC
CASNIKGSGAIAGYTF
>TRBD1|TRBV2|TRBJ1-4|NA
TGTGCCAGCAGCCGGGACAGGGGCGCAACTAATGAAAAACTGTTTTTT
CASSRDRGATNEKLFF
>NA|TRBV3-1/TRBV3-2|TRBJ1-4|NA
TGTGCCAGCAGCCAAGATTACGGCGGGGAAAAACTGTTTTTT
CASSQDYGGEKLFF
>NA|TRBV7-9|TRBJ1-2|once
TGTGCCAGCACGGCGGACGGTGGGCACTTTAACTATGGCTACACCTTC
CASTADGGHFNYGYTF
>TRBD1|TRBV5-5|TRBJ2-7|NA
TGTGCCAGCAGCTTGAGGACAGGAGGCTACGAGCAGTACTTC
CASSLRTGGYEQYF
>NA|TRBV7-2|TRBJ2-5|NA
TGTGCCAGCAGCTTAGGATGGGGTCAAGAGACCCAGTACTTC
CASSLGWGQETQYF
>TRBD1|TRBV7-6|TRBJ2-5|NA
TGTGCCAGCAGCTTTGGGGGGACGACAGGGGCGGGAGAGACCCAGTACTTC
CASSFGGTTGAGETQYF
>NA|TRBV6-5|TRBJ2-5|NA
TGTGCCAGCAGTTACTCGAAATGGGGCGAGACCCAGTACTTC
CASSYSKWGETQYF
>NA|TRBV6-2/TRBV6-3|TRBJ1-2|NA
TGTGCCAGCAGTTACTCATCAGGGACCGATGGCTACACCTTC
CASSYSSGTDGYTF
>NA|TRBV6-2/TRBV6-3|TRBJ2-5|NA
TGTGCCAGCAGTTACTGGGTTCAAGAGACCCAGTACTTC
CASSYWVQETQYF
>NA|TRBV25-1|TRBJ1-4|NA
TGTGCCAGCAGTGACGATGGCGGGAGACTGTTTTTT
CASSDDGGRLFF
>NA|TRBV4-1|TRBJ1-4|once
TGCGCCAGCAGCCAAGCGGGGGGAGTTGAAAAACTGTTTTTT
CASSQAGGVEKLFF
>NA|TRBV7-8|TRBJ1-1|NA
TGTGCCAGCAGCTTATCAGCCTTGTACACTGAAGCTTTCTTT
CASSLSALYTEAFF
>NA|TRBV19|TRBJ2-1|once
TGTGCCAGTAGTACAGGGGGGAGCTCCTACAATGAGCAGTTCTTC
CASSTGGSSYNEQFF
>NA|TRBV21-1|TRBJ2-7|NA
TGTGCCAGCAGCCTCCACAGGGCACAGGGACCCTACGAGCAGTACTTC
CASSLHRAQGPYEQYF
>TRBD1|TRBV11-2|TRBJ1-1|NA
TGTGCCAGCAGCCCGAATGACAGGGTCAAACTGAACACTGAAGCTTTCTTT
CASSPNDRVKLNTEAFF
>TRBD1|TRBV11-2|TRBJ2-1|NA
TGTGCCAGCAGCTCATCGGACAGGGGGCGATCTGAGCAGTTCTTC
CASSSSDRGRSEQFF
>NA|TRBV27|TRBJ1-6|NA
TGTGCCAGCAGTTCAAGATCCTATAATTCACCCCTCCACTTT
CASSSRSYNSPLHF
>TRBD1|TRBV6-2/TRBV6-3|TRBJ2-7|once
TGTGCCAGCAGTTGGGGACAGGCCCGACCCTACGAGCAGTACTTC
CASSWGQARPYEQYF
>NA|TRBV5-1|TRBJ2-2|once
TGCGCCAGCAGCCCTAGCATGAACACCGGGGAGCTGTTTTTT
CASSPSMNTGELFF
>TRBD2|TRBV7-2|TRBJ2-2|NA
TGTGCCAGCAGCCCCCGACTAGCGGGTCTTGCCGTGAGAACCGGGGAGCTGTTTTTT
CASSPRLAGLAVRTGELFF
>NA|TRBV3-1/TRBV3-2|TRBJ2-1|NA
TGTGCCAGCAGCGATTATGGTGAGCAGTTCTTC
CASSDYGEQFF
>NA|TRBV27|TRBJ1-2|NA
TGTGCCACATCAGTGACCAGGACTCTTAACTATGGCTACACCTTC
CATSVTRTLNYGYTF
>NA|TRBV5-1|TRBJ1-1|NA
TGCGCCAGCAGCCAGGAGTTGAACACTGAAGCTTTCTTT
CASSQELNTEAFF
>TRBD2|TRBV5-1|TRBJ2-1|NA
TGCGCCAGCAGCTTCCGTCGCCTAGCGGGGGCCTACAATGAGCAGTTCTTC
CASSFRRLAGAYNEQFF
>NA|TRBV5-6|TRBJ2-3|NA
TGTGCCAGCAGCTTTTTGGGAACCAGAAGCACAGATACGCAGTATTTT
CASSFLGTRSTDTQYF
>TRBD1|TRBV5-1|TRBJ2-7|NA
TGCGCCAGCAGCTTGGCACTGACAGGGGCGGACGAGCAGTACTTC
CASSLALTGADEQYF
>TRBD1|TRBV5-1|TRBJ2-2|many
TGCGCCAGCAGCAATCCCAAGACAGGGGGAAGGACCGGGGAGCTGTTTTTT
CASSNPKTGGRTGELFF
>TRBD2|TRBV5-1|TRBJ2-2|NA
TGCGCCAGCAGCGCCCCCGTAGGGGAGGGCGGGGAGCTGTTTTTT
CASSAPVGEGGELFF
>TRBD1|TRBV10-3|TRBJ1-5|NA
TGTGCCATCAGTGGGGAAACAGGGGTAGGACAGCCCCAGCATTTT
CAISGETGVGQPQHF
>NA|TRBV5-1|TRBJ1-2|once
TGCGCCAGCAGCTTTAAGGAGACTAACTATGGCTACACCTTC
CASSFKETNYGYTF
>NA|TRBV18|TRBJ1-3|NA
TGTGCCAGCTCACCGATGGCAAGCTCTGGAAACACCATATATTTT
CASSPMASSGNTIYF
>NA|TRBV6-5|TRBJ2-7|NA
TGTGCCAGCTGTCTACAGGGTTACGAGCAGTACTTC
CASCLQGYEQYF